Presented here are 25 T cell receptor beta chains from one specimen sequenced in a study of tumor-infiltrating lymphocytes in primary liver carcinoma. RNA was extracted from whole blood without cell sorting, alongside germline DNA. Starting material of roughly 0.45 ug total RNA yielded TCR beta cDNA via a constant-region primer. Investigators got TCR beta libraries out of three nested multiplex PCR rounds, done with slightly modified ARM-PCR. The two initial PCR rounds, around 11 cycles each, used TRBV1-TRBV30 forward and C-beta reverse primers. TCRdb fed the multiplex PCR reads into MiXCR, producing one record per CDR3 protein. The sample has fewer than 350,000 distinct CDR3 sequences; 65% are singletons. Sequencing was carried out using peripheral blood. The receptors derive from a man between 40 and 49 years old with primary liver carcinoma and hepatitis B virus infection.

As for this clonotype: One end of the junction does not line up with germline, which may come from a read error. V usage is TRBV4-3 and J usage is TRBJ2-5; D assignment may be TRBD1 or TRBD2 (7 bases each). The CDR3 consists of 14 residues. Looked up from germline, CDR1 is LGHNA and CDR2 is YSLEER. The CDR3 spells CANSQVGGGETQYF. The CDR3, as DNA: TGCGCCAACAGCCAAGTGGGAGGGGGCGAGACCCAGTACTTC.

As concerns this clonotype: Compared with germline, one end of the junction differs, possibly owing to a read error. This chain links TRBV30 with TRBJ2-1, with D uncertain. This CDR3 comprises 13 residues. Germline CDR1 GTSNPN, CDR2 SVGIG (reference sequence). The CDR3 here is CAWRLTQRTGQLF. The CDR3 nucleotides read TGTGCCTGGAGGCTCACCCAGCGAACCGGGCAGCTCTTC.

This clonotype was seen many times. This chain connects TRBV29-1 to TRBJ2-5; the match to TRBD1 covers 9 bases. The length of the CDR3 is 12 residues. Germline V CDR1 and CDR2: SQVTM, ANQGSEA. Trimming cost V 5 bases and J 5 bases; bases outside gene matches: 3. CDR3 sequence: CSVTTGGETQYF. The CDR3 region has the DNA TGCAGCGTTACAACAGGGGGCGAGACCCAGTACTTC.

This sequence joins TRBV21-1 and TRBJ1-2; the table's D call of TRBD1 was not tested on the DNA. TRBV21-1 is a pseudogene locus. CDR3 size: 16 residues. CDR3 in DNA: TGTGCCAGCAGTCCCTACCCCGGACAGGAGAACTATGGCTACACCTTC. Protein product: CASSPYPGQENYGYTF.

The chain joins TRBV24-1 to TRBJ2-1, with TRBD2 matching over 9 bases. V was pared by 3 bases and J by 8 bases, with 10 bases of the junction left unmatched. CDR3 length equals 16 residues. Germline-derived CDR1 and CDR2 are KGHDR and SFDVKD. The CDR3 region is CATSDRAGGPLDEQFF. The CDR3 DNA is TGTGCCACCAGTGATCGAGCGGGAGGCCCCTTGGATGAGCAGTTCTTC.

By its share, this clonotype is medium-sized. The V call is TRBV11-3, the J call TRBJ1-2; the match to TRBD1 covers 8 bases. Germline V gene sequence: CDR1 SGHNT, CDR2 YENEEA. The CDR3 runs to 11 residues. V gave up 8 bases and J gave up 5 bases; unmatched junction bases: 1. CDR3 coding DNA: TGTGCCAGCCACAGGGGGTATGGCTACACCTTC. Its translation is CASHRGYGYTF.

The V and J genes are TRBV5-1 and TRBJ1-1; the D gene is possibly TRBD1 (5 bases). The CDR3 consists of 15 residues. The V end lost 0 bases, the J end lost 0 bases, and 9 bases lay between the germline ends. Per the germline V gene, CDR1 is SGHRS and CDR2 is YFSETQ. As DNA, the CDR3 is TGCGCCAGCAGCTTGGAACCAGGGATGAACACTGAAGCTTTCTTT. This sequence encodes CASSLEPGMNTEAFF.

This clonotype was recorded a few times. The chain combines TRBV30 with TRBJ2-5; D possibly corresponds to TRBD1 (5 bases). Germline V gene lookup returns CDR1 GTSNPN and CDR2 SVGIG (reference sequence). CDR3 size: 13 residues. Between the trimmed V and J ends, which lost 3 bases and 2 bases, there was a span of 10 bases. CDR3 in DNA: TGTGCCTGGAGGTGGGGCTTGCAAGAGACCCAGTACTTC. Its translation: CAWRWGLQETQYF.

With regard to this clonotype: The CDR3 carries no conserved terminal phenylalanine or tryptophan, so it likely arises from a read error. V is TRBV4-1 and J is TRBJ1-4; 8 nucleotides align to TRBD1. The CDR3 length is 17 residues. Germline CDR1 MGHRA, CDR2 YSYEKL. V was pared by 1 base and J by 4 bases, with 8 bases of the junction left unmatched. The CDR3 protein is CASSQVAQGARNEKLFL. The CDR3, as DNA: TGCGCCAGCAGCCAAGTTGCCCAGGGGGCCCGTAATGAAAAACTGTTTCTT.

Ten or more counts support this clonotype. This chain uses TRBV11-2 with TRBJ2-7; 7 bases are a match to TRBD2. The length of the CDR3 is 14 residues. V lost 1 base to trimming and J lost 5 bases; unmatched junction nucleotides: 5. Germline CDR1 is SGHAT and CDR2 is FQNNGV. The CDR3 region has the DNA TGTGCCAGCAGCTTAGCCGGCGGGAGCGACGAGCAGTACTTC. Translating it yields CASSLAGGSDEQYF.

This clonotype has at least ten counts. The chain couples TRBV6-1 to TRBJ2-7, with no clear D. Germline V gene data show CDR1 as MNHNS and CDR2 as SASEGT. Trimming shortened V by 2 bases and J by 7 bases, and 12 bases separated the two germline ends. This CDR3 is built from 13 residues. Here the CDR3 reads CASSEPSSWEQYF. As DNA, the CDR3 is TGTGCCAGCAGTGAACCAAGTTCATGGGAGCAGTACTTC.

This clonotype was observed at least ten times. The rearrangement links TRBV4-3 to TRBJ1-2; D remains ambiguous. The germline gives CDR1 LGHNA, CDR2 YSLEER. The CDR3 extends over 16 amino acids. With 0 bases removed from V and 1 base from J, the gap between germline ends came to 12 bases. The CDR3 here is CASSQDSTPSNYGYTF. CDR3 coding DNA: TGCGCCAGCAGCCAAGATAGTACCCCCAGTAACTATGGCTACACCTTC.

This clonotype was counted only a few times. The CDR3 DNA is TGCGCCAGCAGTCCCCCGGGGGCAGAGACCCAGTACTTC. It specifies CASSPPGAETQYF. The chain uses TRBV10-2 and TRBJ2-5, with D possibly called TRBD1 or TRBD2 (6 bases each). Trimming removed 5 bases from V and 4 bases from J, with 11 bases in between. In germline, CDR1 is WSHSY, CDR2 SAAADI. This CDR3 is built from 13 residues.

V gene TRBV30 combines with J gene TRBJ1-6; D not resolved. V was shortened by 0 bases and J by 9 bases, with 3 bases between the two germline ends. Looked up from germline, CDR1 is GTSNPN and CDR2 is SVGIG (reference sequence). This CDR3 has 11 residues. CDR3 region: CAWSVSSPLHF. The CDR3 DNA is TGTGCCTGGAGTGTCAGTTCACCCCTCCACTTT.

Ten or more counts support this clonotype. CDR3 protein: CASSQGMGEKLFF. CDR3 in DNA: TGCGCCAGCAGCCAAGGGATGGGGGAAAAACTGTTTTTT. The V gene is TRBV4-1, the J gene TRBJ1-4; D gene uncertain. The CDR3 loop spans 13 amino acids. V shed 1 base and J shed 8 bases, with 8 bases lying between them. The germline CDR1 and CDR2 sequences are MGHRA and YSYEKL.

A note on this clonotype: A junction end diverges from the germline sequence, so it may reflect a read error. The CDR3 nucleotides read TGTGCCTGCAGCTTGTCCAGGAACACTGAAGCTCTCTTT. As protein: CACSLSRNTEALF. The V call is TRBV5-4, the J call TRBJ1-1; D gene unclear. The CDR3 spans 13 residues. In germline, CDR1 is SGHNT, CDR2 YYREEE (reference sequence).

This clonotype was observed at least ten times. V usage is TRBV30 and J usage is TRBJ2-3; D is possibly TRBD1 or TRBD2 (5 bases each). The CDR3 length is 15 residues. Trimming pared 5 bases from V and 1 base from J, leaving 16 bases between. Germline V gene data show CDR1 as GTSNPN and CDR2 as SVGIG (reference sequence). In DNA, the CDR3 is TGTGCCTGGGGGGCTAGAACGGGACGCACAGATACGCAGTATTTT. Its translation: CAWGARTGRTDTQYF.

This chain links TRBV6-5 with TRBJ2-2; no clear D gene. This CDR3 is built from 16 residues. Per germline, CDR1 MNHEY and CDR2 SVGAGI. The ends were cut back, 2 bases at V and 5 bases at J, with 15 bases in the middle. The CDR3 reads CASSYRTGQYTGELFF. The CDR3 DNA reads TGTGCCAGCAGTTACAGGACCGGGCAGTATACCGGGGAGCTGTTTTTT.

A remark on this clonotype: A much larger clone sits a single nucleotide away, making a read error possible. This sequence joins TRBV7-9 and TRBJ2-5, with D perhaps assigned TRBD1 or TRBD2 (6 bases each). The CDR3 totals 15 residues. Deletions cut 5 bases from V and 4 bases from J, with 17 bases between. Germline CDR1 is SEHNR and CDR2 is FQNEAQ (reference sequence). The CDR3 DNA reads TGTGCCAGCAGCCGGATCTCACGGGGGCGAGAGACCCAGTACTTC. It translates to CASSRISRGRETQYF.

The rearrangement uses TRBV6-6 and TRBJ2-1; 7 bases fit TRBD2. V lost 6 bases and J lost 12; bases outside the gene matches: 17. The CDR3 covers 15 residues. Germline values: CDR1 MNHNY, CDR2 SVGAGI (reference sequence). CDR3 in DNA: TGTGCCAGCAGCCCGAGACTAGTGGGAGGGACTGGGCAGTTCTTC. Its translation: CASSPRLVGGTGQFF.

This clonotype was counted at least ten times. This sequence joins TRBV6-6 and TRBJ2-3; D tentatively reads TRBD1 or TRBD2 (5 bases each). Germline V gene data show CDR1 as MNHNY and CDR2 as SVGAGI (reference sequence). Trimming removed 2 bases from V and 0 bases from J, with 9 bases in between. The CDR3 has 15 residues. CDR3 nucleotides: TGTGCCAGCAGTTACCTCGGGGCAAGCACAGATACGCAGTATTTT. Translated: CASSYLGASTDTQYF.

To note about this clonotype: One end of the junction fails to match germline, which may point to a read error. This chain joins TRBV11-2 and TRBJ2-7, with a weak D call TRBD2 (6 bases). The germline V gene encodes CDR1 SGHAT and CDR2 FQNNGV. There are 12 residues in the CDR3. The CDR3 loop reads CAGSFSSDGQYF. Written as DNA, the CDR3 is TGTGCCGGCAGCTTTTCTAGCGACGGGCAGTACTTC.

About this clonotype: Compared with germline, one end of the junction differs, possibly owing to a read error. The chain has TRBV11-3 and TRBJ2-1, with D uncertain. The germline gives CDR1 SGHNT, CDR2 YENEEA. The CDR3 is 13 residues long. CDR3 sequence reads: CGSSLDGRGEQSF. The CDR3 DNA sequence: TGTGGCAGCAGCTTAGACGGTCGCGGCGAGCAGTCCTTC.

This clonotype occurred once. This is likely a read error, given that the CDR3 carries no conserved phenylalanine or tryptophan at its end. This sequence joins TRBV6-5 and TRBJ1-5; possibly TRBD1 for D (5 bases). The germline V gene has CDR1 MNHEY and CDR2 SVGAGI. This CDR3 is 14 amino acids long. This CDR3 is CANSYSRVGQPQHL. CDR3 nucleotides: TGTGCCAACAGTTACAGCAGGGTGGGTCAGCCCCAGCATTTA.

This clonotype was recorded a few times. Given a much more abundant clone one base away, this may be a read error. This sequence joins TRBV10-3 and TRBJ2-1; TRBD2 matches 11 bases. The CDR3 covers 17 residues. Germline V gene sequence: CDR1 ENHRY, CDR2 SYGVKD. J gave up 7 bases and V 0 bases, and 8 bases lay outside the gene matches. Here the CDR3 reads CAISESTSGRGGNEQFF. CDR3 coding DNA: TGTGCCATCAGTGAGTCAACTAGCGGGAGAGGGGGTAATGAGCAGTTCTTC.